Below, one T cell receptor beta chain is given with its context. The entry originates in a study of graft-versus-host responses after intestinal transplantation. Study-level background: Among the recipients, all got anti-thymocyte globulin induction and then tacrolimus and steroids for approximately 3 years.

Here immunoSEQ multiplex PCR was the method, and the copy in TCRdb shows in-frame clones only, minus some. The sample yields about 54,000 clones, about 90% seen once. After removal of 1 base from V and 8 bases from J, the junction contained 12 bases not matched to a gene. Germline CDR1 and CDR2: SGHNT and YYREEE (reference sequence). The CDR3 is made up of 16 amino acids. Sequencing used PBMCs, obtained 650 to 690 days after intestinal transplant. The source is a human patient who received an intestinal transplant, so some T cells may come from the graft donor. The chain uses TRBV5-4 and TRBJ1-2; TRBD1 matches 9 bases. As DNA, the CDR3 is TGTGCCAGCAGCTTGTGGGGACAGGGCCCTCCGAGGGGCTACACCTTC. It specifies CASSLWGQGPPRGYTF. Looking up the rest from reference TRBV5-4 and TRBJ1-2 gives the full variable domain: ETGVTQSPTHLIKTRGQQVTLRCSSQSGHNTVSWYQQALGQGPQFIFQYYREEENGRGNFPPRFSGLQFPNYSSELNVNALELDDSALYLCASSLWGQGPPRGYTFGSGTRLTVV.